These T cell receptor beta chains were read from a single sample in a study of blood T cells in healthy people across ages. MiXCR, applied by TCRdb to the 5' RACE reads, yields one record per CDR3 protein. The profile shows 1 million or so distinct CDR3 sequences, roughly 24% of them singletons. This sample was also put to use in a study of T cells of mothers and their children.

Material: blood. These receptors were obtained from a girl under 10 years old in good health. Both conserved end residues are trimmed from each CDR3. Fields, in order: V gene, J gene, D gene, clone size, CDR3 protein. The D gene is left open where the match is weak. Rows may omit the clone size; those that give it use once, few, many or a size class.

TRBV3-1	TRBJ1-1	TRBD1	NA	ASRQTGETEAF
TRBV11-2	TRBJ1-6	TRBD1	NA	ASSFSPGTGAPLH
TRBV7-9	TRBJ1-4	NA	few	ASSRQEGTNEKLF
TRBV29-1	TRBJ2-7	NA	NA	SVGEHEQY
TRBV4-1	TRBJ1-5	NA	NA	ASSQAGTGVQPQH
TRBV7-8	TRBJ1-2	TRBD1	NA	ASSFYSGTGYGYT
TRBV5-1	TRBJ2-3	TRBD2	NA	ASSVGTSNTQY
TRBV28	TRBJ2-2	NA	NA	ASRITGTGELF
TRBV7-9	TRBJ2-5	TRBD1	few	ASSSPGQGYQETQY
TRBV29-1	TRBJ1-1	NA	NA	SVVEIEAF
TRBV11-2	TRBJ2-3	NA	NA	ASSLGEGTSSTDTQY
TRBV3-1	TRBJ2-7	NA	few	ASSQGTINYEQY
TRBV29-1	NA	NA	few	SVVPGSYEQY
TRBV28	TRBJ2-4	NA	NA	AGSPSLLRGGGFKAKNIQY
TRBV3-1	TRBJ2-2	TRBD2	NA	ASSHGLAETTGELF
TRBV7-2	TRBJ2-7	NA	NA	ASSLSPETSYEQY